A selection of T cell receptor beta chains follows, all from one sample in a study of blood T cell repertoires in COVID-19. Some clones are missing from TCRdb's copy, which holds only in-frame ones; the method was immunoSEQ multiplex PCR. The sample records roughly 260,000 clones, approximately 89% being singletons. The sequencing input was peripheral blood. The receptors shown here come from a woman between 45 and 60 years old with acute or convalescent COVID-19. Both conserved end residues are part of each CDR3. The D gene is left open where the match is weak. Size is stated for part of the rows, as once, few or many counts, or as a class when the clone is expanded.

j_call,d_call,clone_size,v_call,cdr3_nt,cdr3_aa
TRBJ1-1,TRBD1,NA,TRBV18,TGTGCCAGCTCGTCGGACAGGGAAATGAACACTGAAGCTTTCTTT,CASSSDREMNTEAFF
TRBJ1-5,NA,NA,TRBV6-6,TGTGCCACAAGGGGCATTTCTGACCCTAGCAATCAGCCCCAGCATTTT,CATRGISDPSNQPQHF
TRBJ2-1,TRBD2,NA,TRBV18,TGTGCCAGCTCACCCGTTAGCGGGATAGGCAATGAGCAGTTCTTC,CASSPVSGIGNEQFF
TRBJ2-7,TRBD2,NA,TRBV5-4,TGTGCCAGCAGCTCCCAATTACTAGCGGGAGGGTTCTACGAGCAGTACTTC,CASSSQLLAGGFYEQYF
TRBJ1-2,NA,NA,TRBV28,TGTGCCAGCAGTTTAAGGGGTATTTATGGCTACACCTTC,CASSLRGIYGYTF
TRBJ2-3,TRBD2,NA,TRBV11-2,TGTGCCAGCAGCTTACGTCTAGCGGTCACAGATACGCAGTATTTT,CASSLRLAVTDTQYF
TRBJ2-3,NA,NA,TRBV13,TGTGCCAGCAGCCTGACTCAGGGGACAGATACGCAGTATTTT,CASSLTQGTDTQYF
TRBJ1-1,NA,NA,TRBV23-1,TGCGCCAGCAGTCAGTCCAGGGGCGAGGAAGCTTTCTTT,CASSQSRGEEAFF
TRBJ2-7,NA,NA,TRBV10-3,TGTGCCATCAGTGAGGACGGGATTTCGCGCGAGCAGTACTTC,CAISEDGISREQYF
TRBJ2-1,NA,NA,TRBV4-2,TGTGCCAGCAGCCAAGACGGCGGGCTCTCCTACAATGAGCAGTTCTTC,CASSQDGGLSYNEQFF
TRBJ2-1,TRBD2,NA,TRBV27,TGTGCCAGCAGTACTCGGACTAGCGGGAATTATGAGCAGTTCTTC,CASSTRTSGNYEQFF
TRBJ2-3,TRBD2,once,TRBV24-1,TGTGCCACCAGTGATACCACCTGGCGGGAGGGCACAGATACGCAGTATTTT,CATSDTTWREGTDTQYF
TRBJ2-7,NA,NA,TRBV6-1,TGTGCCAGCAGTGAAGTCCGCGACTCCTACGAGCAGTACTTC,CASSEVRDSYEQYF
TRBJ2-7,NA,NA,TRBV9,TGTGCCAGCAGCGCCCATCCCGGGGAATCCTACGAGCAGTACTTC,CASSAHPGESYEQYF
TRBJ2-7,TRBD2,once,TRBV20-1,TGCAGCATAGCGGGAGACTACGAGCAGTACTTC,CSIAGDYEQYF
TRBJ1-1,TRBD1,NA,TRBV12-3/TRBV12-4,TGTGCCAGCAGTGACAGGGGGTCCACTGAAGCTTTCTTT,CASSDRGSTEAFF
TRBJ2-2,NA,NA,TRBV3-1/TRBV3-2,TGTGCCAGCAGCCAAGGGCAGGGCGTTGCCGGGGAGCTGTTTTTT,CASSQGQGVAGELFF
TRBJ1-1,TRBD1,NA,TRBV7-3,TGTGCCAGCAGCTTGGGACAGGGTACTGAAGCTTTCTTT,CASSLGQGTEAFF
TRBJ2-5,NA,NA,TRBV7-9,TGTGCCAGCAGCCGGGATCAGTCCTACGGGTACTTC,CASSRDQSYGYF